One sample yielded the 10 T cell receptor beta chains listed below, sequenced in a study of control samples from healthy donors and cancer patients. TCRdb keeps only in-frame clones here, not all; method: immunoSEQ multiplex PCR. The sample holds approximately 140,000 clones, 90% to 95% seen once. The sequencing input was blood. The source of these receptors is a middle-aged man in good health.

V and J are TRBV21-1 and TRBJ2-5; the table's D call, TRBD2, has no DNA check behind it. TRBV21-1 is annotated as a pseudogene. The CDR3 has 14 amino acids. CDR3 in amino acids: CASSRGGAKETQYF. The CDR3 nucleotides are TGTGCCAGCAGTCGTGGGGGGGCGAAGGAGACCCAGTACTTC.

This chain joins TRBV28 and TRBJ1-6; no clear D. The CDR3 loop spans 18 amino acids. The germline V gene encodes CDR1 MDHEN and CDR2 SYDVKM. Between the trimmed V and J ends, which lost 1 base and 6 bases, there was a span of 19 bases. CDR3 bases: TGTGCCAGCAGTTTATTTAAGCGACTTTCACCGGGTAATTCACCCCTCCACTTT. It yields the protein CASSLFKRLSPGNSPLHF.

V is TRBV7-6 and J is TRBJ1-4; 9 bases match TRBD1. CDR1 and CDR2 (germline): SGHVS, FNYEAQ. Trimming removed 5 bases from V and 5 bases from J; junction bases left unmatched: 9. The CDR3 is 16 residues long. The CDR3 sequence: CASSGLGQGTNEKLFF. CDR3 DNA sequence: TGTGCCAGCAGCGGGCTGGGACAGGGAACAAATGAAAAACTGTTTTTT.

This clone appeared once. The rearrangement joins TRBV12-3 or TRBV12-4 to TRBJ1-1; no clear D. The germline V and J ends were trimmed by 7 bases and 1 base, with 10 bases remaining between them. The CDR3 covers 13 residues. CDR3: CASNPNPNTEAFF. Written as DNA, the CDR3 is TGTGCCAGCAACCCTAACCCGAACACTGAAGCTTTCTTT.

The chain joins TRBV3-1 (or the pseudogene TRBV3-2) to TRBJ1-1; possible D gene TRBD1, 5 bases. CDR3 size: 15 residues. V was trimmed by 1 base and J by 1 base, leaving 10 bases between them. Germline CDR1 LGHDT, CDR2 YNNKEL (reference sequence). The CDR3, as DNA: TGTGCCAGCAGCCAAGGGCACACAGGGAACACTGAAGCTTTCTTT. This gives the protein CASSQGHTGNTEAFF.

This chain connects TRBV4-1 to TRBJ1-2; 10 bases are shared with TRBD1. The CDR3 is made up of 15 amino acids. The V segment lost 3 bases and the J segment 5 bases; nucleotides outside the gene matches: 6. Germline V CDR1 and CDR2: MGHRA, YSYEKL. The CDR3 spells CASSQDWTGGYGYTF. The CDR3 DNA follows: TGCGCCAGCAGCCAGGATTGGACAGGGGGGTATGGCTACACCTTC.

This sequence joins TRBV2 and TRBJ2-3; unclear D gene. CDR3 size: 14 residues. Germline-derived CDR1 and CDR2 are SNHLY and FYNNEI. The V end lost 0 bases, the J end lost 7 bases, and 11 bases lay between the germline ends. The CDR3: CASSEAVGTNTQYF. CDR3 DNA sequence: TGTGCCAGCAGTGAAGCGGTGGGTACGAATACGCAGTATTTT.

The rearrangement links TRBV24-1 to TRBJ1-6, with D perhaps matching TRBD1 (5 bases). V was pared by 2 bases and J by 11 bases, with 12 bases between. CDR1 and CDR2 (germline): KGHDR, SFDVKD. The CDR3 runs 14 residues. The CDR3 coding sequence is TGTGCCACCAGTGATTCGAAAACAGGTGCACCCCTCCACTTT. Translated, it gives CATSDSKTGAPLHF.

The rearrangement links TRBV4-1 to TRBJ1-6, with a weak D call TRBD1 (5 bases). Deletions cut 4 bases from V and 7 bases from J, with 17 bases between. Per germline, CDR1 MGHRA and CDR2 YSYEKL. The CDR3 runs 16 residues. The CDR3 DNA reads TGCGCCAGCAGCCCTGGTACAGGCGAGCTAAATTCACCCCTCCACTTT. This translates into CASSPGTGELNSPLHF.

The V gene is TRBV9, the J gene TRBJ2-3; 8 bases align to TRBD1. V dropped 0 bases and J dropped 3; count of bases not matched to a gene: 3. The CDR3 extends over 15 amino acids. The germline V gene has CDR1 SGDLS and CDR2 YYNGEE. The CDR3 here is CASSVGTGRTDTQYF. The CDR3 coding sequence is TGTGCCAGCAGCGTAGGGACAGGGAGGACAGATACGCAGTATTTT.